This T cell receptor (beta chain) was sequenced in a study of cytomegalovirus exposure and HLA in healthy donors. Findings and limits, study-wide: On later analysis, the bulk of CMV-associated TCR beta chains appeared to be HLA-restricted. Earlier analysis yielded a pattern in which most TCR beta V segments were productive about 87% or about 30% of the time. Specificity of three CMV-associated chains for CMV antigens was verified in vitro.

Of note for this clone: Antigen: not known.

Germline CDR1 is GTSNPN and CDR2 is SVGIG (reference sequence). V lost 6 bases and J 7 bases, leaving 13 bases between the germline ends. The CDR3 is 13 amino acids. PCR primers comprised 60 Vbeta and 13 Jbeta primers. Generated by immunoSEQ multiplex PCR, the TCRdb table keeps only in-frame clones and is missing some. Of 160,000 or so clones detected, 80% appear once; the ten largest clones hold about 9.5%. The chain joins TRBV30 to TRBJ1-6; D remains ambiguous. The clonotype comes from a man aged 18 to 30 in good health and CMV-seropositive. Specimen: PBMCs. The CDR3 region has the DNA TGTGCCTGCCCGGGATCCGTCAATTCACCCCTCCACTTT. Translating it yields CACPGSVNSPLHF.